This entry is about one T cell receptor (beta chain). The antigen is not known. This record comes from a study of immune evolution from preneoplasia to lung adenocarcinoma. Study-level results: KRAS-mutant nodules had the highest T cell clonality. Normal lung had highest clonality; later lesions appeared denser, more diverse.

After pathologic assessment, macro-dissection selected premalignant or tumor cells for extraction. Germline-derived CDR1 and CDR2 are LNHNV and YYDKDF (reference sequence). The germline V and J ends were trimmed by 0 bases and 4 bases, with 12 bases remaining between them. The CDR3 is 15 residues long. TCRdb's copy holds only in-frame clones and misses some; the assay was immunoSEQ multiplex PCR. The sample consists of tens of thousands of clones, about three quarters of them appearing once. This TCR derives from a person aged 55 to 70 with invasive lung adenocarcinoma. Some clones in this sample may be carry-over from other donors' samples. The sequenced sample consisted of FFPE invasive lung adenocarcinoma tissue. V is TRBV15 and J is TRBJ1-2, with D tentatively TRBD1 (5 bases). CDR3 region: CATSRDDDSFYGYTF. In DNA form, the CDR3 reads TGTGCCACCAGCAGAGATGATGACAGCTTCTATGGCTACACCTTC.